Listed below are T cell receptor beta chains from one sample, sequenced in a study of T cell responses to AZD1222 COVID-19 vaccine. Profiled with immunoSEQ multiplex PCR; TCRdb holds only in-frame clones, not every one. The sample holds over 150,000 clones, 90% seen once. The sequenced sample was peripheral blood, obtained on day 0 of AZD1222 vaccination. Every receptor here comes from an adult in good health. Each CDR3 is given with its conserved first and last residue. The order of the fields is D gene, clone size, V gene, J gene, CDR3 DNA, CDR3 protein. A D gene is named only where the DNA matches it firmly. Rows give clone size only sometimes, using once, few, many, or a class for an expanded clone.

d_call: -; clone_size: -; v_call: TRBV11-3; j_call: TRBJ1-4; cdr3_nt: TGTGCCAGCAGCTTAATTTACGAGGAAAAACTGTTTTTT; cdr3_aa: CASSLIYEEKLFF
d_call: -; clone_size: -; v_call: TRBV4-3; j_call: TRBJ1-3; cdr3_nt: TGCGCCAGCAGCGAGACAGGCCCTGGCTCTGGAAACACCATATATTTT; cdr3_aa: CASSETGPGSGNTIYF
d_call: TRBD1; clone_size: -; v_call: TRBV11-3; j_call: TRBJ2-1; cdr3_nt: TGTGCCAGCAGCTCTCGGGACAGTTATGGCAATGAGCAGTTCTTC; cdr3_aa: CASSSRDSYGNEQFF
d_call: -; clone_size: -; v_call: TRBV20-1; j_call: TRBJ1-2; cdr3_nt: TGCAGTGCTAGTGCTATAAGACAGCCCTTCTATGGCTACACCTTC; cdr3_aa: CSASAIRQPFYGYTF
d_call: -; clone_size: -; v_call: TRBV28; j_call: TRBJ1-3; cdr3_nt: TGTGCCAGCAGTTTCCCAAACTCTGGAAACACCATATATTTT; cdr3_aa: CASSFPNSGNTIYF
d_call: -; clone_size: -; v_call: TRBV6-6; j_call: TRBJ1-2; cdr3_nt: TGTGCCAGCACCAGCGCTATCGTATTAGGCTACACCTTC; cdr3_aa: CASTSAIVLGYTF
d_call: TRBD1; clone_size: -; v_call: TRBV28; j_call: TRBJ1-2; cdr3_nt: TGTGCCAGCAGTCTCCTTCATTTGGGACAGGGAGAAGATGGCTACACCTTC; cdr3_aa: CASSLLHLGQGEDGYTF
d_call: TRBD1; clone_size: -; v_call: TRBV4-2; j_call: TRBJ1-4; cdr3_nt: TGTGCCAGCAGCCAGGGTACAGGGGGGCAGGGTAATGAAAAACTGTTTTTT; cdr3_aa: CASSQGTGGQGNEKLFF
d_call: -; clone_size: -; v_call: TRBV15; j_call: TRBJ1-5; cdr3_nt: TGTGCCACCAGCAGAACAGGGTATGACAATCAGCCCCAGCATTTT; cdr3_aa: CATSRTGYDNQPQHF
d_call: TRBD1; clone_size: -; v_call: TRBV6-5; j_call: TRBJ1-2; cdr3_nt: TGTGCCAGCAGAGGGACAGGGCGGTACTATGGCTACACCTTC; cdr3_aa: CASRGTGRYYGYTF
d_call: -; clone_size: -; v_call: TRBV7-9; j_call: TRBJ1-3; cdr3_nt: TGTGCCAGCAGCTTAGCCATCGGGGGGAACACCATATATTTT; cdr3_aa: CASSLAIGGNTIYF
d_call: TRBD1; clone_size: -; v_call: TRBV24-1; j_call: TRBJ1-2; cdr3_nt: TGTGCCACCGCAGGGGGCGTCGGCTACACCTTC; cdr3_aa: CATAGGVGYTF
d_call: -; clone_size: -; v_call: TRBV15; j_call: TRBJ1-1; cdr3_nt: TGTGCCACCAGCCGATGGATGAACACTGAAGCTTTCTTT; cdr3_aa: CATSRWMNTEAFF
d_call: -; clone_size: once; v_call: TRBV7-9; j_call: TRBJ2-4; cdr3_nt: TGTGCCAGCAGCTTAGCAGGTTTCGACAAAAACATTCAGTACTTC; cdr3_aa: CASSLAGFDKNIQYF
d_call: TRBD1; clone_size: -; v_call: TRBV24-1; j_call: TRBJ2-5; cdr3_nt: TGTGCCACCAGTGCCCAGGGGGCTTGGGAGACCCAGTACTTC; cdr3_aa: CATSAQGAWETQYF
d_call: TRBD1; clone_size: -; v_call: TRBV18; j_call: TRBJ1-1; cdr3_nt: TGTGCCAGCTCACCACGGGACCAGGGGGAAAACACTGAAGCTTTCTTT; cdr3_aa: CASSPRDQGENTEAFF
d_call: -; clone_size: -; v_call: TRBV9; j_call: TRBJ2-2; cdr3_nt: TGTGCCAGCAGCGTAGTCGGGTCCAACACCGGGGAGCTGTTTTTT; cdr3_aa: CASSVVGSNTGELFF
d_call: -; clone_size: -; v_call: TRBV28; j_call: TRBJ1-5; cdr3_nt: TGTGCCAGCAGCCTCCGGGACCTCCTCTATAGCAATCAGCCCCAGCATTTT; cdr3_aa: CASSLRDLLYSNQPQHF
d_call: TRBD1; clone_size: -; v_call: TRBV11-3; j_call: TRBJ1-1; cdr3_nt: TGTGCCAGCAGCTTAGTGACAGGGTACGCTGAAGCTTTCTTT; cdr3_aa: CASSLVTGYAEAFF
d_call: TRBD1; clone_size: -; v_call: TRBV2; j_call: TRBJ2-7; cdr3_nt: TGTGCCAGCAGCAAACTGTACAGGGGCGAGCAGTACTTC; cdr3_aa: CASSKLYRGEQYF
d_call: TRBD2; clone_size: -; v_call: TRBV4-1; j_call: TRBJ2-1; cdr3_nt: TGCGCCAGCAGAACACTCTCCCTAGCGGGGGTTTACAATGAGCAGTTCTTC; cdr3_aa: CASRTLSLAGVYNEQFF
d_call: TRBD1; clone_size: -; v_call: TRBV19; j_call: TRBJ1-1; cdr3_nt: TGTGCCAGTTGGGACAGGCCTTATGAAGCTTTCTTT; cdr3_aa: CASWDRPYEAFF
d_call: -; clone_size: -; v_call: TRBV6-5; j_call: TRBJ1-6; cdr3_nt: TGTGCCAGCAGTTACGCCTCAGGGGATTCCTCACCCCTCCACTTT; cdr3_aa: CASSYASGDSSPLHF
d_call: TRBD1; clone_size: -; v_call: TRBV3-1/TRBV3-2; j_call: TRBJ1-3; cdr3_nt: TGTGCCAGCAGCCAAGATTTCGGGGACAGTGGGAACTCTGGAAACACCATATATTTT; cdr3_aa: CASSQDFGDSGNSGNTIYF
d_call: -; clone_size: -; v_call: TRBV7-9; j_call: TRBJ2-2; cdr3_nt: TGTGCCAGCAGCCAATGGGGGTCCCACGGGGAGCTGTTTTTT; cdr3_aa: CASSQWGSHGELFF
d_call: -; clone_size: -; v_call: TRBV5-5; j_call: TRBJ1-6; cdr3_nt: TGTGCCAGCAGGGAAGAAGGGGACTCCCTGGCCCAGAATTCACCCCTCCACTTT; cdr3_aa: CASREEGDSLAQNSPLHF
d_call: -; clone_size: -; v_call: TRBV6-5; j_call: TRBJ1-1; cdr3_nt: TGTGCCAGCAGTTACCGGCGCGGTGAAGCTTTCTTT; cdr3_aa: CASSYRRGEAFF
d_call: TRBD1; clone_size: -; v_call: TRBV2; j_call: TRBJ1-1; cdr3_nt: TGTGCCAGCAGTGTGTCGCAGGGGGTCTCTGAAGCTTTCTTT; cdr3_aa: CASSVSQGVSEAFF
d_call: TRBD2; clone_size: -; v_call: TRBV5-1; j_call: TRBJ2-7; cdr3_nt: TGCGCCAGCAGCTCCCTTGTACTGACTAGCGAGTCCTACGAGCAGTACTTC; cdr3_aa: CASSSLVLTSESYEQYF
d_call: -; clone_size: -; v_call: TRBV6-1; j_call: TRBJ1-2; cdr3_nt: TGTGCCAGCAGTGAACGAGGGCCCAACTATGGCTACACCTTC; cdr3_aa: CASSERGPNYGYTF
d_call: -; clone_size: -; v_call: TRBV7-8; j_call: TRBJ1-1; cdr3_nt: TGTGCCAGCAGTCGACAGGCTATGAACACTGAAGCTTTCTTT; cdr3_aa: CASSRQAMNTEAFF
d_call: TRBD2; clone_size: -; v_call: TRBV7-7; j_call: TRBJ2-5; cdr3_nt: TGTGCTAGCAGCTTGAGGACTAGGGAGGGAGAGACCCAGTACTTC; cdr3_aa: CASSLRTREGETQYF
d_call: -; clone_size: once; v_call: TRBV5-1; j_call: TRBJ1-4; cdr3_nt: TGCGCCAGCAGCTTGCCTGCGCTTGGGATGGGAAATGAAAAACTGTTTTTT; cdr3_aa: CASSLPALGMGNEKLFF
d_call: -; clone_size: -; v_call: TRBV18; j_call: TRBJ2-7; cdr3_nt: TGTGCCAGCTCACCAGGTTTCGCGACAAGTGTTTCCTACGAGCAGTACTTC; cdr3_aa: CASSPGFATSVSYEQYF
d_call: TRBD1; clone_size: -; v_call: TRBV29-1; j_call: TRBJ1-1; cdr3_nt: TGCAGCGCCACAGGGGTCTCGGCTGAAGCTTTCTTT; cdr3_aa: CSATGVSAEAFF
d_call: TRBD1; clone_size: -; v_call: TRBV6-5; j_call: TRBJ2-7; cdr3_nt: TGTGCCAGCAGTTACTCGCACAGGGGATACTACGAGCAGTACTTC; cdr3_aa: CASSYSHRGYYEQYF
d_call: -; clone_size: -; v_call: TRBV19; j_call: TRBJ2-2; cdr3_nt: TGTGCCAGCGGAGAGGGGGGGTGGAACACCGGGGAGCTGTTTTTT; cdr3_aa: CASGEGGWNTGELFF
d_call: -; clone_size: -; v_call: TRBV11-1; j_call: TRBJ2-1; cdr3_nt: TGTGCCAGCAGTTCTGGACAGCTCGCCTACAATGAGCAGTTCTTC; cdr3_aa: CASSSGQLAYNEQFF
d_call: -; clone_size: -; v_call: TRBV19; j_call: TRBJ1-2; cdr3_nt: TGTGCCAGTAGTATAGCCACAGGGAACTATGGCTACACCTTC; cdr3_aa: CASSIATGNYGYTF
d_call: -; clone_size: -; v_call: TRBV28; j_call: TRBJ1-1; cdr3_nt: TGTGCCAGCAGTATACCCAGGGAAGACACTGAAGCTTTCTTT; cdr3_aa: CASSIPREDTEAFF
d_call: -; clone_size: -; v_call: TRBV4-1; j_call: TRBJ1-4; cdr3_nt: TGCGCCAGCAGCCAAGTGACGGGAGTGGAGGAAAAACTGTTTTTT; cdr3_aa: CASSQVTGVEEKLFF
d_call: TRBD2; clone_size: -; v_call: TRBV7-9; j_call: TRBJ2-3; cdr3_nt: TGTGCCAGCAGCTTAAAAAGAGCGGGGGACACAGATACGCAGTATTTT; cdr3_aa: CASSLKRAGDTDTQYF
d_call: -; clone_size: -; v_call: TRBV4-1; j_call: TRBJ2-5; cdr3_nt: TGCGCCAGCAGCCAAGCCAATCCCCCCCAGACCCAGTACTTC; cdr3_aa: CASSQANPPQTQYF
d_call: -; clone_size: -; v_call: TRBV19; j_call: TRBJ1-2; cdr3_nt: TGTGCCAGTAGCTCCTGGGGCAAGCCAGGAGCTAACTATGGCTACACCTTC; cdr3_aa: CASSSWGKPGANYGYTF
d_call: -; clone_size: -; v_call: TRBV5-4; j_call: TRBJ2-7; cdr3_nt: TGTGCCAGCAGCTGGGGACTCCGAGACATCGGCGAGCAGTACTTC; cdr3_aa: CASSWGLRDIGEQYF
d_call: -; clone_size: few; v_call: TRBV9; j_call: TRBJ1-1; cdr3_nt: TGTGCCAGCAGCGTGGGACCGTCGAACACTGAAGCTTTCTTT; cdr3_aa: CASSVGPSNTEAFF
d_call: -; clone_size: -; v_call: TRBV2; j_call: TRBJ2-3; cdr3_nt: TGTGCCAGCACCCGAAGGGGGGTAGATACGCAGTATTTT; cdr3_aa: CASTRRGVDTQYF